This is a list of T cell receptor beta chains from one sample in a study of cytomegalovirus exposure and HLA in healthy donors. Using immunoSEQ multiplex PCR, the repertoire was profiled, and TCRdb retains in-frame clones only, with some absent. This table holds about 120,000 clones, about 10% found once. The sequenced sample consisted of PBMCs. The source of these receptors is a woman younger than 35 in good health and CMV-seropositive. CDR3s include the opening cysteine and the closing phenylalanine or tryptophan. The D gene is left open where the match is weak. Some rows mark clone size as missing; the rest say once, few, many or name a class of expanded clone.

. | TRBJ2-7 | few | TRBV5-4 | CASSVGLVEFYEQYF | TGTGCCAGCAGCGTGGGTCTAGTAGAGTTCTACGAGCAGTACTTC
. | TRBJ1-1 | few | TRBV2 | CASSPGTEAFF | TGTGCCAGCAGTCCGGGCACTGAAGCTTTCTTT
TRBD1 | TRBJ1-2 | many | TRBV19 | CASSRWRTGYYGYTF | TGTGCCAGTAGTAGATGGCGGACAGGCTACTATGGCTACACCTTC
. | TRBJ2-2 | . | TRBV30 | CAWKQGSSNSPGELFF | TGTGCCTGGAAACAGGGAAGCTCCAATTCCCCCGGGGAGCTGTTTTTT
. | TRBJ2-7 | . | TRBV2 | CASSEGFRSSYEQYF | TGTGCCAGCAGTGAAGGTTTCCGGTCCTCGTACGAGCAGTACTTC
. | TRBJ1-1 | . | TRBV5-6 | CASSFGGFGGTEAFF | TGTGCCAGCAGCTTCGGGGGGTTCGGGGGCACTGAAGCTTTCTTT
TRBD1 | TRBJ1-4 | . | TRBV19 | CASSPRQGEDEKLFF | TGTGCCAGTAGTCCCCGACAGGGGGAGGATGAAAAACTGTTTTTT
. | TRBJ1-4 | few | TRBV15 | CATSRVGAEKLFF | TGTGCCACCAGCCGGGTGGGAGCTGAAAAACTGTTTTTT
TRBD1 | TRBJ1-1 | . | TRBV28 | CASRGTGTPEAFF | TGTGCCAGCAGGGGGACAGGGACCCCTGAAGCTTTCTTT
. | TRBJ1-2 | . | TRBV2 | CASSEVRNGYTF | TGTGCCAGCAGTGAAGTGAGGAATGGCTACACCTTC
TRBD1 | TRBJ1-2 | few | TRBV5-1 | CASSFSDRVGYTF | TGCGCCAGCAGCTTTTCGGACAGGGTGGGCTACACCTTC
. | TRBJ1-1 | few | TRBV30 | CAWSDSTEAFF | TGTGCCTGGAGTGACAGCACTGAAGCTTTCTTT
TRBD1 | TRBJ1-1 | few | TRBV30 | CAWSGGGTANTEAFF | TGTGCCTGGAGTGGGGGTGGGACAGCGAACACTGAAGCTTTCTTT
. | TRBJ1-3 | . | TRBV29-1 | CSVETGIAGYSGNTIYF | TGCAGCGTTGAAACGGGGATCGCGGGCTACTCTGGAAACACCATATATTTT
. | TRBJ2-7 | few | TRBV19 | CASRLQGNVEQYF | TGTGCCAGTAGGTTGCAGGGGAACGTCGAGCAGTACTTC
TRBD2 | TRBJ2-3 | few | TRBV7-9 | CASSGTSGLRTDTQYF | TGTGCCAGCAGCGGGACTAGCGGGCTCCGAACAGATACGCAGTATTTT
. | TRBJ2-1 | few | TRBV2 | CASSQAEGVANEQFF | TGTGCCAGCAGTCAAGCGGAAGGAGTGGCGAATGAGCAGTTCTTC
TRBD2 | TRBJ2-6 | . | TRBV13 | CASSHSLLAGFSGANVLTF | TGTGCCAGCAGCCACTCTTTACTAGCGGGATTCTCTGGGGCCAACGTCCTGACTTTC
TRBD2 | TRBJ2-1 | few | TRBV6-6 | CASSLTSGRPPEQFF | TGTGCCAGCAGCCTGACTAGCGGGAGGCCCCCAGAGCAGTTCTTC
. | TRBJ2-7 | few | TRBV29-1 | CSGVTVTYEQYF | TGCAGCGGGGTGACAGTGACCTACGAGCAGTACTTC
TRBD1 | TRBJ2-1 | . | TRBV4-1 | CASSQDGVDRGRNNEQFF | TGCGCCAGCAGCCAAGATGGGGTAGACAGGGGGCGTAACAATGAGCAGTTCTTC
TRBD1 | TRBJ2-1 | few | TRBV9 | CASSVLGQTNEQFF | TGTGCCAGCAGCGTGTTGGGACAGACCAATGAGCAGTTCTTC
. | TRBJ1-3 | . | TRBV5-1 | CASSLLQGSGNTIYF | TGCGCCAGCAGCTTGCTACAGGGCTCTGGAAACACCATATATTTT
TRBD2 | TRBJ2-1 | few | TRBV25-1 | CASSERLAGGNEQFF | TGTGCCAGCAGTGAAAGGTTAGCGGGAGGAAATGAGCAGTTCTTC
TRBD1 | TRBJ1-1 | few | TRBV27 | CASSLSRDRVMNTEAFF | TGTGCCAGCAGTTTATCGAGGGACAGGGTGATGAACACTGAAGCTTTCTTT
. | TRBJ2-6 | few | TRBV30 | CAWRGFSGANVLTF | TGTGCCTGGCGGGGTTTCTCTGGGGCCAACGTCCTGACTTTC
. | TRBJ1-1 | few | TRBV27 | CASRDSIHMNTEAFF | TGTGCCAGCAGAGACTCGATCCATATGAACACTGAAGCTTTCTTT
. | TRBJ1-2 | . | TRBV29-1 | CSVHRGSGLDYGYTF | TGCAGCGTCCATCGGGGGTCAGGACTCGACTATGGTTACACCTTC
TRBD2 | TRBJ2-1 | few | TRBV29-1 | CSVLGLAGTTYNEQFF | TGCAGCGTTCTTGGACTAGCGGGGACCACCTACAATGAGCAGTTCTTC
TRBD1 | TRBJ2-7 | few | TRBV19 | CASSIRQGTYEQYF | TGTGCCAGTAGTATACGACAGGGCACCTACGAGCAGTACTTC
. | TRBJ2-3 | few | TRBV7-8 | CASSLGPGVTDTQYF | TGTGCCAGCAGCTTAGGGCCCGGGGTTACCGATACGCAGTATTTT
. | TRBJ1-1 | . | TRBV28 | CASSRRTENTEAFF | TGTGCCAGCAGCCGTAGGACAGAGAACACTGAAGCTTTCTTT
. | TRBJ2-2 | . | TRBV2 | CASSLGRTGELFF | TGTGCCAGCAGCTTGGGGCGCACCGGGGAGCTGTTTTTT
TRBD1 | TRBJ1-1 | few | TRBV30 | CAWSLPGTAEAFF | TGTGCCTGGAGTTTACCCGGGACAGCTGAAGCTTTCTTT
TRBD2 | TRBJ2-5 | . | TRBV6-1 | CASSEGIAGAIETQYF | TGTGCCAGCAGTGAGGGTATAGCGGGAGCAATTGAGACCCAGTACTTC
TRBD1 | TRBJ2-7 | . | TRBV5-6 | CASSRIGQGNYEQYF | TGTGCCAGCAGCCGGATAGGACAGGGTAACTACGAGCAGTACTTC
. | TRBJ2-7 | few | TRBV5-6 | CASSFRDTDYEQYF | TGTGCCAGCAGCTTCCGGGACACCGACTACGAGCAGTACTTC
TRBD1 | TRBJ2-2 | few | TRBV11-2 | CASSLSRGPIGLTGELFF | TGTGCCAGCAGCTTATCTAGGGGGCCTATCGGGCTCACCGGGGAGCTGTTTTTT
. | TRBJ1-1 | . | TRBV16 | CASSQSEGRSNTEAFF | TGTGCCAGCAGCCAATCGGAGGGACGGTCGAACACTGAAGCTTTCTTT
TRBD2 | TRBJ2-1 | . | TRBV6-5 | CASSYLASGSLYEQFF | TGTGCCAGCAGTTACCTGGCTAGCGGGAGTTTATATGAGCAGTTCTTC
. | TRBJ2-1 | . | TRBV5-3 | CARRKPGHPSYNEQFF | TGTGCCAGAAGAAAGCCGGGACACCCCTCCTACAATGAGCAGTTCTTC